This T cell receptor beta chain is drawn from a study of blood T cells in healthy people across ages. Through a sample-barcoded 5' primer and a J-beta primer mix, a second PCR was run for 7 to 11 cycles. One entry per CDR3 protein results from TCRdb running MiXCR on the 5' RACE reads. The sample consists of roughly 900,000 distinct CDR3 sequences, about 48% of them appearing once. This CDR3 has 16 residues. CDR1 is MNHEY and CDR2 is SVGAGI in the germline V gene. On this clonotype itself: No antigen is known for it.

Per sample, a minimum of 6.5 million PBMCs were isolated. Points from the study as a whole: CMV status of donors was unknown, possibly confounding expanded clonotype changes.

The chain carries TRBV6-5 and TRBJ2-7, with TRBD2 matching 12 bases. Near its end, the DNA agrees better with TRBJ2-5, so the J call may be wrong. The TCR comes from a man under 40 in good health. The sequenced sample was blood. CDR3 DNA: TGTGCCAGCAGTTGGACTAGCGGGGCCTCCGGAAAGACCCAGTACTTC. Protein product: CASSWTSGASGKTQYF.